What follows describes a single TCR beta chain. The record originates from a study of T cell responses to AZD1222 COVID-19 vaccine. TCRdb's table, derived via immunoSEQ multiplex PCR, lists solely in-frame clones and lacks some. Here the sample spans around 250,000 clones, 90% to 95% being singletons. Trimming cost V 3 bases and J 7 bases, with 11 bases left between them. This CDR3 spans 13 amino acids. The V gene's germline CDR1 is SGHRS and CDR2 YFSETQ. Sequenced here: peripheral blood, sampled on day 0 of AZD1222 vaccination. The chain employs TRBV5-1 and TRBJ2-1; the D call may be TRBD1 or TRBD2 (5 bases each). This clonotype originated in an adult in good health. The CDR3 sequence: CASSSPGTNEQFF. For the CDR3, the DNA is TGCGCCAGCAGCTCCCCGGGGACGAATGAGCAGTTCTTC.